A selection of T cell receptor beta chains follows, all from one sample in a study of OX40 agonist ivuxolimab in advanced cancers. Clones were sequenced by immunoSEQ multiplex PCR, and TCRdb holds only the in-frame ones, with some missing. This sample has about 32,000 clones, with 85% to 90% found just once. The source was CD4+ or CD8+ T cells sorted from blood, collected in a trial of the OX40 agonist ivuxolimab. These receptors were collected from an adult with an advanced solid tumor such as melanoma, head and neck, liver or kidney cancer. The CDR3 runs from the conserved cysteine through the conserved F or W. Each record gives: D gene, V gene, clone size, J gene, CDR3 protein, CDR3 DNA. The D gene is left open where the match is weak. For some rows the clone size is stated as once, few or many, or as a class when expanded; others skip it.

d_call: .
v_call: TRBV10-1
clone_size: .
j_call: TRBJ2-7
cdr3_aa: CARGGGIIAYEQYF
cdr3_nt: TGCGCCAGGGGGGGTGGTATAATAGCCTACGAGCAGTACTTC

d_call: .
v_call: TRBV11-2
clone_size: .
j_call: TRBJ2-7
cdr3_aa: CASSLVFLGEQYF
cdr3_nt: TGTGCCAGCAGCTTAGTCTTTCTGGGTGAGCAGTACTTC

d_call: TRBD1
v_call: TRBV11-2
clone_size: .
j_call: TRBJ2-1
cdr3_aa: CASSPGTGPYNEQFF
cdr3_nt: TGTGCCAGCAGCCCCGGGACAGGGCCGTACAATGAGCAGTTCTTC

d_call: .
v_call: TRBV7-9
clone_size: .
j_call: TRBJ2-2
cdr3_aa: CASSLAGGQNTGELFF
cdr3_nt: TGTGCCAGCAGCTTAGCGGGAGGCCAGAACACCGGGGAGCTGTTTTTT

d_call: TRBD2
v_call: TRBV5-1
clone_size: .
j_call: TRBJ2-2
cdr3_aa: CASSLVSGSNTGELFF
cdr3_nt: TGCGCCAGCAGCTTGGTCAGCGGGAGCAACACCGGGGAGCTGTTTTTT

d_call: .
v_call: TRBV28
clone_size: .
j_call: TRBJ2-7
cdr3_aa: CASSSITPRRDSYEQYF
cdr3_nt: TGTGCCAGCAGCTCCATTACCCCCCGTCGCGACTCCTACGAGCAGTACTTC

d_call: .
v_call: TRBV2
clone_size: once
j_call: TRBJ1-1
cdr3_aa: CASPAPDGPNTEAFF
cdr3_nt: TGTGCCAGCCCCGCACCAGACGGGCCCAACACTGAAGCTTTCTTT

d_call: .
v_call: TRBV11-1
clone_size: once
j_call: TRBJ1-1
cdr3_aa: CASSQMGGNTEAFF
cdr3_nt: TGTGCCAGCAGCCAGATGGGCGGGAACACTGAAGCTTTCTTT

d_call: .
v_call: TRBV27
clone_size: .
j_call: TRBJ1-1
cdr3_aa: CASSPINRRFEAFF
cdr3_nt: TGTGCCAGCAGCCCGATAAACAGACGGTTTGAAGCTTTCTTT

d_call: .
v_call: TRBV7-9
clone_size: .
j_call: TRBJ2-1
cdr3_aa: CATLPGTPAYNEQFF
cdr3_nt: TGTGCCACCCTCCCCGGGACCCCCGCCTACAATGAGCAGTTCTTC

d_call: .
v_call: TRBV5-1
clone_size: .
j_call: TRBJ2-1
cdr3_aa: CASSLERPGEQFF
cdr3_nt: TGCGCCAGCAGCTTGGAACGACCTGGTGAGCAGTTCTTC

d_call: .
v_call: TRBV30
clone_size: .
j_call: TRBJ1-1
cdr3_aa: CAGGTGSMNTEAFF
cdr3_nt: TGTGCCGGGGGGACGGGGTCTATGAACACTGAAGCTTTCTTT

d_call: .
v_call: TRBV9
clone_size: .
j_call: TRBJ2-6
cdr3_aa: CASSEVQGWNGGANVLTF
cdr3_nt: TGTGCCAGCAGCGAGGTACAGGGATGGAATGGCGGGGCCAACGTCCTGACTTTC

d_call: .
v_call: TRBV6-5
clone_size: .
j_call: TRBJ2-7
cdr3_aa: CASRSGGSYEQYF
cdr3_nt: TGTGCCAGCAGATCCGGGGGCTCCTACGAGCAGTACTTC

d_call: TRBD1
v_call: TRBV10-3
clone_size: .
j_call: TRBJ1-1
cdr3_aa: CAIRDRTSNTEAFF
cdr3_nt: TGTGCCATCAGGGACAGGACTTCGAACACTGAAGCTTTCTTT

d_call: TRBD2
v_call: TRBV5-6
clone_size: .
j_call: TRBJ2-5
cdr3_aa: CASSLAGGEETQYF
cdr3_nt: TGTGCCAGCAGCTTGGCCGGGGGGGAAGAGACCCAGTACTTC

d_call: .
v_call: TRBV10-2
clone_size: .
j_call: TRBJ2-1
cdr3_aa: CASSEGSARNEQFF
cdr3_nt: TGCGCCAGCAGTGAGGGATCTGCGCGGAATGAGCAGTTCTTC

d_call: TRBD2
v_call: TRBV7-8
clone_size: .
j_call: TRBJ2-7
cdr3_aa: CASSPTSGAYEQYF
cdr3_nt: TGTGCCAGCAGCCCGACTAGCGGGGCCTACGAGCAGTACTTC

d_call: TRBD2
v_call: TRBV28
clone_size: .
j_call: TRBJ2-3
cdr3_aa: CASSTMAGGPDTQYF
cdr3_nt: TGTGCCAGCAGCACCATGGCGGGAGGGCCAGATACGCAGTATTTT

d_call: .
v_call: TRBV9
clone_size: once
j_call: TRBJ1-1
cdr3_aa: CASSVEEKGVDTEAFF
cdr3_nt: TGTGCCAGCAGCGTAGAGGAAAAAGGGGTGGACACTGAAGCTTTCTTT

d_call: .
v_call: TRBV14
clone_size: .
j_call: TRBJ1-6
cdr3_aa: CASSQEFYSYNSPLHF
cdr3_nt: TGTGCCAGCAGCCAAGAGTTTTACTCCTATAATTCACCCCTCCACTTT

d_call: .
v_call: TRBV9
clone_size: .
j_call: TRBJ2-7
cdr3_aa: CASSGGGLDEQYF
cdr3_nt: TGTGCCAGCAGCGGAGGGGGATTGGACGAGCAGTACTTC

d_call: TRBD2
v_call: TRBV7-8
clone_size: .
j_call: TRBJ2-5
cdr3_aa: CASSWVERTRQETQYF
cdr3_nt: TGTGCCAGCAGCTGGGTGGAACGGACTAGACAAGAGACCCAGTACTTC

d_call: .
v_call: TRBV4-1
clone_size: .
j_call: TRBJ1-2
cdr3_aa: CASSHAGLEANYGYTF
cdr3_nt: TGCGCCAGCAGCCATGCGGGGCTCGAGGCTAACTATGGCTACACCTTC

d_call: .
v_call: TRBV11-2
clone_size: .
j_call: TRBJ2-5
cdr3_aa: CASSLAWSEEETQYF
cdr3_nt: TGTGCCAGCAGCTTAGCATGGTCGGAGGAGGAGACCCAGTACTTC

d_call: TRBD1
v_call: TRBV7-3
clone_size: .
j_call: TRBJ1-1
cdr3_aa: CASSSPGQGVSEAFF
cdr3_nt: TGTGCCAGCAGCTCCCCTGGCCAGGGGGTATCTGAAGCTTTCTTT

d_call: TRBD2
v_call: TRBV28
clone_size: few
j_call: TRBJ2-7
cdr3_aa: CASRAGDEQYF
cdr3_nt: TGTGCCAGCCGGGCGGGGGACGAGCAGTACTTC